This T cell receptor beta chain is from a study of cytomegalovirus exposure and HLA in healthy donors. Notes on the study in general: Per published reports, the classifier diagnosed cytomegalovirus status with high specificity and sensitivity. The sole available immune exposure information was CMV serostatus. In an earlier analysis, productive rearrangement rates for most beta V segments clustered near 87% or 30%. TCR beta V- and J-gene trimming, according to a later analysis, was linked to a missense DCLRE1C variant.

A remark on this clone: The antigen remains undetermined.

Germline CDR1 is SQVTM and CDR2 is ANQGSEA. The CDR3 has 15 amino acids. V was clipped by 4 bases and J by 4 bases; unmatched bases: 12. The PCR ran on 60 Vbeta and 13 Jbeta primers. Produced via immunoSEQ multiplex PCR; TCRdb's table is partial and in-frame only. The sample lists about 150,000 clones; around 78% were seen once. Material for sequencing was PBMCs. The chain is built from TRBV29-1 and TRBJ1-1; 7 positions match TRBD1. This TCR was sampled from a woman younger than 30 in good health and CMV-seronegative. The CDR3 sequence: CSVGGAQGWGTEAFF. In DNA form, the CDR3 reads TGCAGCGTTGGGGGGGCACAGGGGTGGGGCACTGAAGCTTTCTTT.